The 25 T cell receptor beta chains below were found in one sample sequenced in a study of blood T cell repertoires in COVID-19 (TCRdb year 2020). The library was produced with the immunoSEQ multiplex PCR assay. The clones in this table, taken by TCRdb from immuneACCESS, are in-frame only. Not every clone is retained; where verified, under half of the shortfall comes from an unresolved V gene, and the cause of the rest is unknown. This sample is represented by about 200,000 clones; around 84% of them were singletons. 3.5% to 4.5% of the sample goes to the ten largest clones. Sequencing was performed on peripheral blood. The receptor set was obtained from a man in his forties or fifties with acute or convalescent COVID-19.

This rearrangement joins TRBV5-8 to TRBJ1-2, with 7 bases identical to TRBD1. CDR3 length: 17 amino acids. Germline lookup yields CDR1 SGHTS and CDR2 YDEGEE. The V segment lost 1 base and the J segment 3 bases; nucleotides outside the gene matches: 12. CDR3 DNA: TGTGCCAGCAGCTTGTACCACGCACAGGGGATCGACTATGGCTACACCTTC. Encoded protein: CASSLYHAQGIDYGYTF. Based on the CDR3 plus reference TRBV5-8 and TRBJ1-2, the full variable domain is EAGVTQSPTHLIKTRGQQATLRCSPISGHTSVYWYQQALGLGLQFLLWYDEGEERNRGNFPPRFSGRQFPNYSSELNVNALELEDSALYLCASSLYHAQGIDYGYTFGSGTRLTVV.

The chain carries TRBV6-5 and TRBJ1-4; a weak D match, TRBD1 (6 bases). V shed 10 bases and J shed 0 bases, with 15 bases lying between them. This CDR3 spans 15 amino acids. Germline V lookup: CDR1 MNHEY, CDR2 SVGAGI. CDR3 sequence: CATSDRLTTNEKLFF. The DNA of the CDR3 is TGTGCCACTTCCGACAGGTTAACAACTAATGAAAAACTGTTTTTT.

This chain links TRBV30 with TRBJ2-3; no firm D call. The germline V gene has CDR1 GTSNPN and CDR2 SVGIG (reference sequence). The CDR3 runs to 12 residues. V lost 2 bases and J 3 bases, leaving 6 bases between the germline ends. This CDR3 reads CAWSFSTDTQYF. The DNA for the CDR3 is TGTGCCTGGAGTTTTTCGACAGATACGCAGTATTTT.

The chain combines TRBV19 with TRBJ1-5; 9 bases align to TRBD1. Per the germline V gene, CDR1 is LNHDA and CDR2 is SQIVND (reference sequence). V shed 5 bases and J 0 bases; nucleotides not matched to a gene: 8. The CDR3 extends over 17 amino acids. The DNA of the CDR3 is TGTGCCAGTAGTCCCCAACAGGGGGCTTATAGCAATCAGCCCCAGCATTTT. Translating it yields CASSPQQGAYSNQPQHF.

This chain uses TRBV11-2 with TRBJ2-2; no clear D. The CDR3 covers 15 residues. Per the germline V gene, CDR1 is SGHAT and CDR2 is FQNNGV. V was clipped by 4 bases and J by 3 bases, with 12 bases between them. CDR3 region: CASSSKRLHTGELFF. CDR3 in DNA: TGTGCCAGCAGCTCCAAGCGTCTCCACACCGGGGAGCTGTTTTTT. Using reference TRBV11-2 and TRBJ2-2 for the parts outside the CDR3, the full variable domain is EAGVAQSPRYKIIEKRQSVAFWCNPISGHATLYWYQQILGQGPKLLIQFQNNGVVDDSQLPKDRFSAERLKGVDSTLKIQPAKLEDSAVYLCASSSKRLHTGELFFGEGSRLTVL.

CDR3 coding DNA: TGTGCCAGCTCACCCCAGGACAGGGATGGCTACACCTTC. It codes for CASSPQDRDGYTF. This rearrangement joins TRBV18 to TRBJ1-2; TRBD1 agrees at 8 bases. Losses at the gene ends were 3 bases for V and 6 bases for J; bases not matched to a gene: 3. Germline V gene sequence: CDR1 KGHSH, CDR2 LQKENI. The CDR3 contains 13 residues.

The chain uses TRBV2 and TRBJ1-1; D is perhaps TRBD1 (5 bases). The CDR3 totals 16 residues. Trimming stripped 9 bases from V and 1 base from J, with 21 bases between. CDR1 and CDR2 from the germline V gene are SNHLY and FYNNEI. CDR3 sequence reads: CARRGTDSIPNTEAFF. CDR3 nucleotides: TGTGCCAGAAGGGGCACAGATTCTATACCGAACACTGAAGCTTTCTTT.

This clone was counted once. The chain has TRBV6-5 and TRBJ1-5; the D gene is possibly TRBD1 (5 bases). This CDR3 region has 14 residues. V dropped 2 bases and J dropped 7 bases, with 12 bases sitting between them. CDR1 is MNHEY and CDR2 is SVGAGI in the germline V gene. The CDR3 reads CASSYGRAGQPQHF. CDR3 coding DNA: TGTGCCAGCAGTTACGGCAGGGCAGGACAGCCCCAGCATTTT.

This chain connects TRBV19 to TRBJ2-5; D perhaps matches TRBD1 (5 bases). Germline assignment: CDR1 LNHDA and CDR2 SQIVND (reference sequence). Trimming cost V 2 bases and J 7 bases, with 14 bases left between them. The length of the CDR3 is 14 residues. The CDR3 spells CASSIQGSPGTQYF. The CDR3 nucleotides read TGTGCCAGTAGTATACAGGGCTCCCCCGGGACCCAGTACTTC.

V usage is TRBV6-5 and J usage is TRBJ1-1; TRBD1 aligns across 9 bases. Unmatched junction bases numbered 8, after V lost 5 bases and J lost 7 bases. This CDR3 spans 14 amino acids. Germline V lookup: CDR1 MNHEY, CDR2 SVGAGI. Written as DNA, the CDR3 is TGTGCCAGCAGTACTACAGGGGGCGGAGGTGAAGCTTTCTTT. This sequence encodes CASSTTGGGGEAFF.

CDR3 in DNA: TGTGCCAGCAGGAGAGAGGAATTGGCTGAAGCTTTCTTT. This encodes CASRREELAEAFF. The gene calls are TRBV6-5 and TRBJ1-1, with D unclear. This CDR3 contains 13 residues. Germline CDR1 reads MNHEY; CDR2 reads SVGAGI. Trimming took off 6 bases at V and 6 bases at J, with 14 bases between the two ends.

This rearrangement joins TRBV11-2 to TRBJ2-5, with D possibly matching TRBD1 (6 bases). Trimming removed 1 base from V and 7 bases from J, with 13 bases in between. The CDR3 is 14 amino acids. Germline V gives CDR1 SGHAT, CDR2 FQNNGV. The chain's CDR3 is CASSLGVTGGTQYF. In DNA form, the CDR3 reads TGTGCCAGCAGCTTAGGTGTGACAGGAGGGACCCAGTACTTC.

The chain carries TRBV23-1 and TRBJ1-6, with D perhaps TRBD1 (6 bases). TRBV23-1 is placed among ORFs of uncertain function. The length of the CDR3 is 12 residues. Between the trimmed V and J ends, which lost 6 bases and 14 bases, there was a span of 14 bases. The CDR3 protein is CASRDSPFALHF. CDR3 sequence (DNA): TGCGCCAGCAGGGACAGCCCGTTCGCCCTCCACTTT.

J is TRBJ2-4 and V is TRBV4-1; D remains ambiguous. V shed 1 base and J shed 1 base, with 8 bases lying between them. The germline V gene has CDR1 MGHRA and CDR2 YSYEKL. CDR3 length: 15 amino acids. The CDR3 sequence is CASSQGVPAKNIQYF. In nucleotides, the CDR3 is TGCGCCAGCAGCCAAGGCGTGCCGGCCAAAAACATTCAGTACTTC.

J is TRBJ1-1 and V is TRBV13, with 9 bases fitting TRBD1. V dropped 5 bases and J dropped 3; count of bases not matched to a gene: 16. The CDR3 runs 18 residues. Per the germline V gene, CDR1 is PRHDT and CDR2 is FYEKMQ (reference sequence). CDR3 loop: CASSQVWTGEGVDTEAFF. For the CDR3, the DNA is TGTGCCAGCAGCCAAGTTTGGACAGGGGAAGGCGTGGACACTGAAGCTTTCTTT.

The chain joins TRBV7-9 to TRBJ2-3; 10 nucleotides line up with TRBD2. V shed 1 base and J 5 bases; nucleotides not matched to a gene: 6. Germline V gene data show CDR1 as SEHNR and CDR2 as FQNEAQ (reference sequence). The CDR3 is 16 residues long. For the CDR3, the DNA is TGTGCCAGCAGCTTAGGACGGACTAGCGGCAAAGATACGCAGTATTTT. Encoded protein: CASSLGRTSGKDTQYF.

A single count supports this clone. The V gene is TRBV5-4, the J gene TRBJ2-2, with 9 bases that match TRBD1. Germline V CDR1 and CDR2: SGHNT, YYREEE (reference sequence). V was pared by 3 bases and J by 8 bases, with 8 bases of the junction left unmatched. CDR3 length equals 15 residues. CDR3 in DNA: TGTGCCAGCAGCTCGCCGGGACAGGGAGGGGGGGAGCTGTTTTTT. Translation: CASSSPGQGGGELFF.

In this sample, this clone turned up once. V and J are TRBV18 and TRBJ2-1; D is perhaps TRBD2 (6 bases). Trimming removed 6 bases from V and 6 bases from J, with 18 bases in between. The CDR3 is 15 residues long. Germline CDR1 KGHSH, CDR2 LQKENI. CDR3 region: CASSLLPGVGNEQFF. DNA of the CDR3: TGTGCCAGCTCCCTACTGCCGGGGGTGGGCAATGAGCAGTTCTTC.

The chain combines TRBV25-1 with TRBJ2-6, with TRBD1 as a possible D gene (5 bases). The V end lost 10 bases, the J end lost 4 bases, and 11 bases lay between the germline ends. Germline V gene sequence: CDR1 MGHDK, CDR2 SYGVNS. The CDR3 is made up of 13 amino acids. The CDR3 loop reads CATQGSGANVLTF. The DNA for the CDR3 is TGTGCCACCCAGGGCTCCGGGGCCAACGTCCTGACTTTC.

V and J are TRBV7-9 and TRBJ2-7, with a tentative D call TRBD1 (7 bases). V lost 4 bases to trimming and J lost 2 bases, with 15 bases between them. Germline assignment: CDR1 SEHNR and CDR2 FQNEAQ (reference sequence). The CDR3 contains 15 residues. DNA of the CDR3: TGTGCCAGCAGCTCCGGAGGGGGCCCAACCTACGAGCAGTACTTC. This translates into CASSSGGGPTYEQYF.

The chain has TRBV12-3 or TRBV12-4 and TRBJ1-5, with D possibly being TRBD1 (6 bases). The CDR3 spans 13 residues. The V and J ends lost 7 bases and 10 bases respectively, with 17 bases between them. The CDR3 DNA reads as TGTGCCAGCAAAACAGGGTCGTTGCGTCCCCAGCATTTT. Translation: CASKTGSLRPQHF.

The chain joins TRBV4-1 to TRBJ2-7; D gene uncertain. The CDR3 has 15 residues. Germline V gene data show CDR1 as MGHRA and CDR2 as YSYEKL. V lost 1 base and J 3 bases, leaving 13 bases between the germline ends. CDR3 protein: CASSQGVDGFYEQYF. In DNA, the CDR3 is TGCGCCAGCAGCCAAGGGGTAGACGGGTTCTACGAGCAGTACTTC.

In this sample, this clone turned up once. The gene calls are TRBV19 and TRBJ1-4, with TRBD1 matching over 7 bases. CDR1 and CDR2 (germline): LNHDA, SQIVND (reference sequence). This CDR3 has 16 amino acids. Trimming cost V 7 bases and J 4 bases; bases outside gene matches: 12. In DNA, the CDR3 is TGTGCCAGTACCCCCCCCCGGGACAGATTTAATGAAAAACTGTTTTTT. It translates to CASTPPRDRFNEKLFF. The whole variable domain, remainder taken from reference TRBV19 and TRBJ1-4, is DGGITQSPKYLFRKEGQNVTLSCEQNLNHDAMYWYRQDPGQGLRLIYYSQIVNDFQKGDIAEGYSVSREKKESFPLTVTSAQKNPTAFYLCASTPPRDRFNEKLFFGSGTQLSVL.

The CDR3 region is CASSSLQTGGDSPLHF. CDR3 in DNA: TGTGCCAGCTCATCTCTCCAGACAGGGGGTGACTCACCCCTCCACTTT. The V call is TRBV18, the J call TRBJ1-6; 9 positions match TRBD1. V shed 5 bases and J 10 bases; nucleotides not matched to a gene: 12. Looked up from germline, CDR1 is KGHSH and CDR2 is LQKENI. The CDR3 is 16 amino acids. Full variable domain (outside the CDR3, taken from reference TRBV18 and TRBJ1-6): NAGVMQNPRHLVRRRGQEARLRCSPMKGHSHVYWYRQLPEEGLKFMVYLQKENIIDESGMPKERFSAEFPKEGPSILRIQQVVRGDSAAYFCASSSLQTGGDSPLHFGNGTRLTVT.

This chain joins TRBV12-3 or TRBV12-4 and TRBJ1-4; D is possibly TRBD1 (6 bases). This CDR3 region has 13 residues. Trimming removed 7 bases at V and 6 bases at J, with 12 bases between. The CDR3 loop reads CASTSGTYEKLFF. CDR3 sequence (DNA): TGTGCCAGCACCAGCGGGACATATGAAAAACTGTTTTTT.